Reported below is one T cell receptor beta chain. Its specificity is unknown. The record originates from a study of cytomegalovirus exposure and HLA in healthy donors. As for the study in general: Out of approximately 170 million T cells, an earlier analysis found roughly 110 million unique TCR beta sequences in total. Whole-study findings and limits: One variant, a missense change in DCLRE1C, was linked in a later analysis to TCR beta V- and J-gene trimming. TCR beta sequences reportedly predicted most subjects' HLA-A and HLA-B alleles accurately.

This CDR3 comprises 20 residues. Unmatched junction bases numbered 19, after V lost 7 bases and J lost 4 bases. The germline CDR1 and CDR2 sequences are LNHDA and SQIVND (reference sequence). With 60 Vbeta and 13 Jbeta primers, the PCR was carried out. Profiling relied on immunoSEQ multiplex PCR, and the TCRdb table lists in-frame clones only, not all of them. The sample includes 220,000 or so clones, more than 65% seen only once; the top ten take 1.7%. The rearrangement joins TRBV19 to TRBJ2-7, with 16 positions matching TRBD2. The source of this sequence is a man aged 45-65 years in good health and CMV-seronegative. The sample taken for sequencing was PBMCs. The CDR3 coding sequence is TGTGCCAGTATTACAAAAGGGACTAGCGGGAGGGCCCGGATTTCTTACGAGCAGTACTTC. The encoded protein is CASITKGTSGRARISYEQYF.